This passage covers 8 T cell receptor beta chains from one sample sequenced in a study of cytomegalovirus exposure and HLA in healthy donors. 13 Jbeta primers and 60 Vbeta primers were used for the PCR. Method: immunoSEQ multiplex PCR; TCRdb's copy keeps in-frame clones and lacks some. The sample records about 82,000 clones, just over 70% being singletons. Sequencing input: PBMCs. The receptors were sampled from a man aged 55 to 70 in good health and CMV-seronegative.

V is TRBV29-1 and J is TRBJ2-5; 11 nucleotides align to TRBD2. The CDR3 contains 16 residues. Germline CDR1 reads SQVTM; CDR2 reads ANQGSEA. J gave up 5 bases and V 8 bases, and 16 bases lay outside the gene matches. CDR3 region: CSLLTSGAVRGETQYF. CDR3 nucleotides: TGCAGCTTATTGACTAGCGGGGCCGTAAGGGGGGAGACCCAGTACTTC.

The CDR3 DNA reads as TGTGCCAGCAGCCCCCTTGGGGGGGGCGGCACAGATACGCAGTATTTT. Protein product: CASSPLGGGGTDTQYF. The gene calls are TRBV9 and TRBJ2-3; a weak D match, TRBD2 (7 bases). CDR1 is SGDLS and CDR2 is YYNGEE in the germline V gene. V shed 4 bases and J shed 1 base, with 16 bases lying between them. There are 16 residues in the CDR3.

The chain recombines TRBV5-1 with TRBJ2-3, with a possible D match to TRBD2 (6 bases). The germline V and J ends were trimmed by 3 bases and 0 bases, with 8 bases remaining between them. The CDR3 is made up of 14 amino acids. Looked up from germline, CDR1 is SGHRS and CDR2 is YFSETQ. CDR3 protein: CASSSGTSTDTQYF. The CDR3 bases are TGCGCCAGCAGCTCTGGGACTAGCACAGATACGCAGTATTTT.

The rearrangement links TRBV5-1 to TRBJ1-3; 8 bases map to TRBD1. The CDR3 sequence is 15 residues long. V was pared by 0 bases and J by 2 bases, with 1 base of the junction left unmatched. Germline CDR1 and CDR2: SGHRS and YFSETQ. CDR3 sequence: CASSLGTGTGNTIYF. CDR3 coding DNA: TGCGCCAGCAGCTTGGGGACAGGGACTGGAAACACCATATATTTT.

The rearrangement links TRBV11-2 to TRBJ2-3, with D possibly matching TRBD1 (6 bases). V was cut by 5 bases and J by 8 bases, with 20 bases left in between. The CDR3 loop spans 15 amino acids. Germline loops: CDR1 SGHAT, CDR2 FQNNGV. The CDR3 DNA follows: TGTGCCAGCAGCCCACAGGGATCGGCCAGTGGTACGCAGTATTTT. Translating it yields CASSPQGSASGTQYF.

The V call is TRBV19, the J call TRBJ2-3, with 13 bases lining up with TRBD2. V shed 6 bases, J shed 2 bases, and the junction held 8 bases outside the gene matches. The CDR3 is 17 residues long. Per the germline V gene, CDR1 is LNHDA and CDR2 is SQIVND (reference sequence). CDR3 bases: TGTGCCAGTAGCCGGACTAGCGGGGGAACCCTCACAGATACGCAGTATTTT. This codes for CASSRTSGGTLTDTQYF.

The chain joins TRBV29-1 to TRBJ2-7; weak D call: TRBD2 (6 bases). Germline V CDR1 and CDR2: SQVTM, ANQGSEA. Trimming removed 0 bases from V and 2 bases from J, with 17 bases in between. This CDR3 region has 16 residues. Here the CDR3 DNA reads TGCAGCGTTGAAGATCATTCTGGCGGGAAGCCCTACGAGCAGTACTTC. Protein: CSVEDHSGGKPYEQYF.

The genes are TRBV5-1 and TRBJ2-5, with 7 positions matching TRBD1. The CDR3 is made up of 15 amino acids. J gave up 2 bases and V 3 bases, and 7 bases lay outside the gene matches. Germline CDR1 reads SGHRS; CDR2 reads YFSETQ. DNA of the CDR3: TGCGCCAGCAGCTCGGTGGGGACAGCGCAAGAGACCCAGTACTTC. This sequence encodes CASSSVGTAQETQYF.